One sample yielded the 29 T cell receptor beta chains listed below, sequenced in a study of blood T cell repertoires in COVID-19. Some clones are missing from TCRdb's copy, which holds only in-frame ones; the method was immunoSEQ multiplex PCR. The table includes about 220,000 clones, 86% detected once. Sequencing used peripheral blood. Source of these receptors: a man aged 25 to 45 who had recovered from COVID-19.

V usage is TRBV27 and J usage is TRBJ1-4, with 7 bases identical to TRBD1. J gave up 7 bases and V 3 bases, and 2 bases lay outside the gene matches. CDR1 is MNHEY, CDR2 SMNVEV, per germline (reference sequence). The CDR3 sequence is 13 residues long. The CDR3 loop reads CASSFSGGEKLFF. The CDR3 bases are TGTGCCAGCAGTTTTTCAGGGGGTGAAAAACTGTTTTTT.

This clone was seen a single time. The gene calls are TRBV30 and TRBJ2-2, with a tentative D call TRBD1 (5 bases). CDR3 size: 13 residues. Germline lookup yields CDR1 GTSNPN and CDR2 SVGIG (reference sequence). Deletions cut 5 bases from V and 3 bases from J, with 10 bases between. The CDR3 region is CAWVGAYTGELFF. CDR3 coding DNA: TGTGCCTGGGTAGGGGCCTACACCGGGGAGCTGTTTTTT.

The chain has TRBV25-1 and TRBJ2-3; 9 bases are a match to TRBD2. Germline trimming cut 3 bases from V and 4 bases from J; bases unmatched to any gene: 5. Germline lookup yields CDR1 MGHDK and CDR2 SYGVNS. The CDR3 is 15 residues long. The DNA for the CDR3 is TGTGCCAGCAGTGAGTGGCGGGGGGGTGCAGATACGCAGTATTTT. This encodes CASSEWRGGADTQYF.

V gene TRBV2 combines with J gene TRBJ2-7; weak D call: TRBD1 (5 bases). The CDR3 is 15 amino acids. Germline CDR1 is SNHLY and CDR2 is FYNNEI. Trimming shortened V by 2 bases and J by 0 bases, and 11 bases separated the two germline ends. CDR3 sequence (DNA): TGTGCCAGCAGTGAACCCAGGGCGCCCTCCTACGAGCAGTACTTC. It translates to CASSEPRAPSYEQYF.

The chain carries TRBV30 and TRBJ2-7; 8 bases align to TRBD1. The CDR3 has 14 amino acids. V lost 4 bases to trimming and J lost 0 bases; unmatched junction nucleotides: 5. CDR1 is GTSNPN and CDR2 is SVGIG in the germline V gene (reference sequence). CDR3 sequence: CAWTTGASSYEQYF. In DNA form, the CDR3 reads TGTGCCTGGACGACAGGGGCTAGCTCCTACGAGCAGTACTTC.

The chain links TRBV7-2 to TRBJ2-2, with 9 positions matching TRBD2. This CDR3 comprises 14 residues. V lost 7 bases, J lost 3 bases, and 3 bases stayed unmatched. In germline, CDR1 is SGHTA, CDR2 FQGNSA. CDR3 sequence (DNA): TGTGCCAGCAACCTAGCGGGGCACACCGGGGAGCTGTTTTTT. Residues: CASNLAGHTGELFF.

The chain employs TRBV2 and TRBJ2-1; 7 nucleotides align to TRBD1. V was clipped by 6 bases and J by 2 bases; unmatched bases: 7. The CDR3 contains 15 residues. Germline V gives CDR1 SNHLY, CDR2 FYNNEI. The CDR3 region is CASRYPGQPYNEQFF. DNA of the CDR3: TGTGCCAGCAGATATCCGGGACAGCCCTACAATGAGCAGTTCTTC.

The V and J genes are TRBV7-2 and TRBJ1-4, with 12 bases fitting TRBD1. Germline CDR1 SGHTA, CDR2 FQGNSA. V was clipped by 4 bases and J by 7 bases; unmatched bases: 16. The CDR3 is 19 amino acids. CDR3 loop: CASSWAGTGGAGEAEKLFF. DNA for the CDR3: TGTGCCAGCAGCTGGGCCGGGACAGGGGGCGCCGGGGAAGCTGAAAAACTGTTTTTT. The whole variable domain, remainder taken from reference TRBV7-2 and TRBJ1-4, is GAGVSQSPSNKVTEKGKDVELRCDPISGHTALYWYRQSLGQGLEFLIYFQGNSAPDKSGLPSDRFSAERTGGSVSTLTIQRTQQEDSAVYLCASSWAGTGGAGEAEKLFFGSGTQLSVL.

The rearrangement links TRBV27 to TRBJ1-2; the D is unclear. The CDR3 contains 14 residues. Germline V gene data show CDR1 as MNHEY and CDR2 as SMNVEV (reference sequence). V lost 3 bases to trimming and J lost 3 bases, with 11 bases between them. Here the CDR3 reads CASSLYNTHYGYTF. CDR3 DNA: TGTGCCAGCAGTTTGTACAACACCCACTATGGCTACACCTTC.

The chain has TRBV7-7 and TRBJ1-3; possibly TRBD1 for D (6 bases). CDR3 size: 17 residues. CDR1 is SSHAT, CDR2 FNYEAQ, per germline (reference sequence). The germline V and J ends were trimmed by 1 base and 4 bases, with 17 bases remaining between them. CDR3 residues: CASSLGIQGSGGNTIYF. The DNA of the CDR3 is TGTGCCAGCAGCTTAGGGATCCAGGGGTCAGGAGGAAACACCATATATTTT.

V and J are TRBV7-2 and TRBJ2-7; D call uncertain. The CDR3 spans 16 residues. The germline V gene has CDR1 SGHTA and CDR2 FQGNSA. The V and J ends lost 5 bases and 5 bases respectively, with 22 bases between them. This chain's CDR3 is CASSPVGRLIRNEQYF. In DNA, the CDR3 is TGTGCCAGCAGCCCAGTCGGCAGGTTGATCCGGAACGAGCAGTACTTC.

For the CDR3, the DNA is TGTGCCAGCAGCTCGCCGGGACAGGAAAAAAGTAGCATTCAGTACTTC. Residues: CASSSPGQEKSSIQYF. This chain connects TRBV7-8 to TRBJ2-4; 8 bases line up with TRBD1. The V gene end was trimmed by 4 bases and the J gene end by 9 bases; junction bases not matched to a gene: 14. CDR1 is SGHVS, CDR2 FQNEAQ, per germline. The CDR3 sequence is 16 residues long.

This chain connects TRBV5-4 to TRBJ2-1, with TRBD2 matching over 11 bases. Trimming removed 4 bases from V and 2 bases from J; junction bases left unmatched: 2. The CDR3 contains 15 residues. The germline gives CDR1 SGHNT, CDR2 YYREEE (reference sequence). This chain's CDR3 is CASSHSGGAYNEQFF. CDR3 in DNA: TGTGCCAGCAGCCATAGCGGGGGGGCCTACAATGAGCAGTTCTTC.

This chain connects TRBV5-6 to TRBJ1-2; D gene ambiguous. The CDR3 has 15 residues. Germline CDR1 SGHDT, CDR2 YYEEEE. The germline V and J ends were trimmed by 0 bases and 5 bases, with 14 bases remaining between them. This CDR3 is CASSLAGPGGYGYTF. The DNA of the CDR3 is TGTGCCAGCAGCTTGGCAGGCCCCGGAGGATATGGCTACACCTTC.

This clone appeared a few times. The chain links TRBV23-1 to TRBJ1-1; no definite D call. TRBV23-1 is an ORF; its function is uncertain. Trimming pared 0 bases from V and 0 bases from J, leaving 11 bases between. CDR3 length: 16 amino acids. CDR3: CASSQSSRRLNTEAFF. The DNA for the CDR3 is TGCGCCAGCAGTCAATCGAGCCGGCGGTTGAACACTGAAGCTTTCTTT.

The chain has TRBV19 and TRBJ2-5, with D tentatively TRBD2 (5 bases). CDR1 is LNHDA, CDR2 SQIVND, per germline (reference sequence). The CDR3 runs 13 residues. V dropped 3 bases and J dropped 3 bases, with 8 bases sitting between them. The CDR3 bases are TGTGCCAGTAGTATCGGAGGTAAAGAGACCCAGTACTTC. This codes for CASSIGGKETQYF.

The chain recombines TRBV4-1 with TRBJ2-7; TRBD1 might be the D (6 bases). The germline V gene encodes CDR1 MGHRA and CDR2 YSYEKL. V was cut by 4 bases and J by 5 bases, with 12 bases left in between. There are 13 residues in the CDR3. As DNA, the CDR3 is TGCGCCAGCAGCCGCGTCTCAGGGGACGAGCAGTACTTC. It specifies CASSRVSGDEQYF.

CDR3 DNA: TGTGCCAGCAGCAGTAGCTTACAGGTTTCCAACTATGGCTACACCTTC. It specifies CASSSSLQVSNYGYTF. The genes are TRBV7-2 and TRBJ1-2; perhaps TRBD1 as D (5 bases). Germline V lookup: CDR1 SGHTA, CDR2 FQGNSA. Between the trimmed V and J ends, which lost 5 bases and 2 bases, there was a span of 18 bases. This CDR3 contains 16 residues. Combining the CDR3 with reference TRBV7-2 and TRBJ1-2 gives the whole variable domain GAGVSQSPSNKVTEKGKDVELRCDPISGHTALYWYRQSLGQGLEFLIYFQGNSAPDKSGLPSDRFSAERTGGSVSTLTIQRTQQEDSAVYLCASSSSLQVSNYGYTFGSGTRLTVV.

This chain links TRBV7-9 with TRBJ2-7; D call uncertain. Trimming shortened V by 2 bases and J by 3 bases, and 11 bases separated the two germline ends. The CDR3 consists of 14 residues. Germline V gives CDR1 SEHNR, CDR2 FQNEAQ (reference sequence). CDR3 loop: CASSLSPFYYEQYF. CDR3 nucleotide sequence: TGTGCCAGCAGCTTAAGCCCGTTTTACTACGAGCAGTACTTC.

The chain combines TRBV7-9 with TRBJ2-2, with 10 bases aligning to TRBD1. Germline loops: CDR1 SEHNR, CDR2 FQNEAQ (reference sequence). The CDR3 loop spans 15 amino acids. J was trimmed by 3 bases and V by 5 bases; bases with no gene match: 3. The CDR3 DNA reads TGTGCCAGCAGCCCCGGGACAGGGGACACCGGGGAGCTGTTTTTT. Translating it yields CASSPGTGDTGELFF.

This rearrangement joins TRBV7-2 to TRBJ2-1; D call uncertain. The germline V gene encodes CDR1 SGHTA and CDR2 FQGNSA. The CDR3 consists of 13 residues. Between the trimmed V and J ends, which lost 4 bases and 6 bases, there was a span of 10 bases. The CDR3 coding sequence is TGTGCCAGCAGCTCTCCTAACCGCAATGAGCAGTTCTTC. It yields the protein CASSSPNRNEQFF.

This clone has more than one count but fewer than ten. The genes are TRBV6-4 and TRBJ2-3; 9 bases match TRBD2. V was pared by 3 bases and J by 0 bases, with 1 base of the junction left unmatched. The CDR3 has 15 amino acids. Germline V gene sequence: CDR1 MRHNA, CDR2 SNTAGT. The CDR3, as DNA: TGTGCCAGCAGTGAGGCGGGGGGGAGCACAGATACGCAGTATTTT. The encoded protein is CASSEAGGSTDTQYF.

The V and J genes are TRBV11-3 and TRBJ1-1; no firm D call. Germline V CDR1 and CDR2: SGHNT, YENEEA. V lost 1 base, J lost 1 base, and 10 bases lay in between. The CDR3 is made up of 15 amino acids. CDR3 residues: CASSLGGRRNTEAFF. CDR3 DNA: TGTGCCAGCAGCTTAGGCGGAAGGAGGAACACTGAAGCTTTCTTT. Full variable domain (outside the CDR3, taken from reference TRBV11-3 and TRBJ1-1): EAGVVQSPRYKIIEKKQPVAFWCNPISGHNTLYWYLQNLGQGPELLIRYENEEAVDDSQLPKDRFSAERLKGVDSTLKIQPAELGDSAVYLCASSLGGRRNTEAFFGQGTRLTVV.

V and J are TRBV29-1 and TRBJ1-2; D is possibly TRBD1 (6 bases). This CDR3 comprises 12 residues. V lost 4 bases, J lost 4 bases, and 10 bases lay in between. Germline values: CDR1 SQVTM, CDR2 ANQGSEA. The CDR3 coding sequence is TGCAGCGTTGCCCAGGGGACCTATGGCTACACCTTC. Protein sequence: CSVAQGTYGYTF. Complete variable domain (other parts from reference TRBV29-1 and TRBJ1-2): SAVISQKPSRDICQRGTSLTIQCQVDSQVTMMFWYRQQPGQSLTLIATANQGSEATYESGFVIDKFPISRPNLTFSTLTVSNMSPEDSSIYLCSVAQGTYGYTFGSGTRLTVV.

A single count supports this clone. CDR3 residues: CASSDGRGLNTEAFF. In DNA, the CDR3 is TGTGCCAGCAGTGATGGGCGGGGGCTGAACACTGAAGCTTTCTTT. The J gene is TRBJ1-1, the V gene TRBV25-1; D is perhaps TRBD1 (6 bases). The V end was cut by 3 bases, the J end by 0 bases, with 11 bases between. The CDR3 has 15 amino acids. Germline V gene lookup returns CDR1 MGHDK and CDR2 SYGVNS.

The chain links TRBV19 to TRBJ1-6; 7 bases match TRBD1. This CDR3 spans 15 amino acids. Germline CDR1 reads LNHDA; CDR2 reads SQIVND (reference sequence). The V gene end was trimmed by 2 bases and the J gene end by 8 bases; junction bases not matched to a gene: 6. The CDR3 DNA is TGTGCCAGTAGTATAAATAACAGGGGAGATTCACCCCTCCACTTT. It codes for CASSINNRGDSPLHF. The full variable domain, rest sourced from reference TRBV19 and TRBJ1-6, is DGGITQSPKYLFRKEGQNVTLSCEQNLNHDAMYWYRQDPGQGLRLIYYSQIVNDFQKGDIAEGYSVSREKKESFPLTVTSAQKNPTAFYLCASSINNRGDSPLHFGNGTRLTVT.

The V and J genes are TRBV9 and TRBJ1-2; tentative D call: TRBD1 (6 bases). The CDR3 totals 15 residues. Trimming stripped 5 bases from V and 3 bases from J, with 17 bases between. Germline values: CDR1 SGDLS, CDR2 YYNGEE. This CDR3 reads CASSGGGEEDYGYTF. As DNA, the CDR3 is TGTGCCAGCAGTGGAGGGGGGGAAGAGGACTATGGCTACACCTTC.

The rearrangement uses TRBV7-2 and TRBJ1-6, with D unresolved. Looked up from germline, CDR1 is SGHTA and CDR2 is FQGNSA. The V gene lost 1 base and the J gene lost 6 bases, with 10 bases spanning the gap. The CDR3 is 15 amino acids. CDR3 bases: TGTGCCAGCAGCTTAGTGCCTGGCCCTAATTCACCCCTCCACTTT. Its protein is CASSLVPGPNSPLHF.

The sample holds one count of this clone. The chain uses TRBV25-1 and TRBJ2-3; 9 bases align to TRBD1. With 7 bases clipped from V and 3 bases from J, the junction kept 8 bases outside the gene matches. Germline CDR1 and CDR2: MGHDK and SYGVNS. The CDR3 covers 15 residues. For the CDR3, the DNA is TGTGCCAGCACTAAGCCGGGACAGGGTACAGATACGCAGTATTTT. This gives the protein CASTKPGQGTDTQYF.